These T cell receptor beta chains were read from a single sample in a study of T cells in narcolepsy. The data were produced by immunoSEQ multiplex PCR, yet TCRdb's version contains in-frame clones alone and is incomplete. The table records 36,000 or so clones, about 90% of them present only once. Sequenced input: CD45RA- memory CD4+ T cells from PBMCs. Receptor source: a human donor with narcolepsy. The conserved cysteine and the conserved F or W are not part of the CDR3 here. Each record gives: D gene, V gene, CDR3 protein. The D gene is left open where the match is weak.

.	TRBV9	ASSVSWGRNEKLF
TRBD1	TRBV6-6	ASRSGQGASEQY
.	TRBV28	ASIIGGVSNQPQH
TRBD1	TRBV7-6	ASSLGPTGADEKLF
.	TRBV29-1	SVDQGNTIY
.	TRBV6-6	ASTPEGRGNTIY
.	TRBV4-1	ASSQALLVDTQY
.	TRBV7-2	ASSLVGVAEAF
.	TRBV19	ASKVEHLNYGYT
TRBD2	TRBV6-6	ASSRSGTSHYEQY
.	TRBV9	ASSVGAGAPTKGYT